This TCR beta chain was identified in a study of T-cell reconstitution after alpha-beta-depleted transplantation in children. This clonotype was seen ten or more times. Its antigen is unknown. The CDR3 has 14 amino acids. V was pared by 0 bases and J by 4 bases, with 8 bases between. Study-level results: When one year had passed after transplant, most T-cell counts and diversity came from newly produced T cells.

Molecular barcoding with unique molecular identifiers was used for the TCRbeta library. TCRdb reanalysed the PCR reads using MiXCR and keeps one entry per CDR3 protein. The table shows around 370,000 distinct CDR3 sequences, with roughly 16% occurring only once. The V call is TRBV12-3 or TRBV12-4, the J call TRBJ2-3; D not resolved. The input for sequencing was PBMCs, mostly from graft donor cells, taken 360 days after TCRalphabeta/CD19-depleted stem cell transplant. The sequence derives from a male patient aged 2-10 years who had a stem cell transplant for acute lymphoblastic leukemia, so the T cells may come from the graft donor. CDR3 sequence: CASSLAAGSDTQYF. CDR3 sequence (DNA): TGTGCCAGCAGTTTAGCCGCCGGGTCAGATACGCAGTATTTT.